This T cell receptor beta chain was profiled in a study of beta chain features in type 1 diabetes. Between the trimmed V and J ends, which lost 4 bases and 0 bases, there was a span of 8 bases. CDR1 SGHNT and CDR2 YYREEE come from the germline V gene (reference sequence). The length of the CDR3 is 14 residues. TCRB transcripts that were expressed got sequenced, as all of the isolated RNA had been reverse transcribed. Assay: immunoSEQ multiplex PCR; the TCRdb copy retains only in-frame clones and omits some. The sample consists of about 900,000 clones, 15% to 20% of them appearing once. Study observations and caveats: All four CD4+ subsets from Type 1 diabetes patients carried moderately but significantly shorter TCRB CDR3s. Within the patient group, naive, central memory and Treg TCRB repertoires appeared more similar to each other than within healthy donors.

Concerning this clone: Its antigen is undetermined. This sample includes further DNA sequences coding for the same CDR3.

Sequences were obtained from naive CD4+ T cells from blood. The chain employs TRBV5-4 and TRBJ2-4; the D gene could be TRBD1 or TRBD2 (5 bases each). The TCR originated in a young woman in good health. CDR3: CASSPGTAKNIQYF. CDR3 in DNA: TGTGCCAGCAGCCCAGGGACAGCCAAAAACATTCAGTACTTC.